This TCR beta chain was sequenced for a study of early T cells in non-severe SARS-CoV-2 infection. Using its own MiXCR run on the 5' RACE reads, TCRdb lists one record per CDR3 protein. The sample records approximately 81,000 distinct CDR3 sequences, about 14% being singletons. Germline V lookup: CDR1 MGHRA, CDR2 YSYEKL. V lost 3 bases, J lost 3 bases, and 5 bases stayed unmatched. The CDR3 has 15 residues. There are many counts of this clonotype. This TCR was recovered from an adult who was a healthcare worker with PCR-confirmed SARS-CoV-2 infection or an uninfected control (not recorded which). The genes are TRBV4-1 and TRBJ2-7, with TRBD2 matching over 10 bases. The material sequenced was whole blood. The CDR3, as DNA: TGCGCCAGCAGCCAGCGGACTAGCGGTGACTACGAGCAGTACTTC. Translating gives CASSQRTSGDYEQYF.